A selection of T cell receptor beta chains follows, all from one sample in a study of T-cell memory formation after mild COVID-19. TCRdb reanalysed the 5' RACE reads using MiXCR and keeps one entry per CDR3 protein. This table holds around 210,000 distinct CDR3 sequences, roughly 10% found once. Sequenced input: PBMCs or a T cell subset sorted from them (not recorded which). The receptor source for this set is a young man who had mild COVID-19 (a few samples of this study predate the infection). Cell type and time point are not known. CDR3s include the opening cysteine and the closing phenylalanine or tryptophan. D genes are given only for firm matches. Expanded clones are given a class, and other clones once, few, many or no size at all.

abundance: .; j_gene: TRBJ2-7; d_gene: .; v_gene: TRBV10-3; CDR3aa: CAISAGKEQYF; CDR3nt: TGTGCCATCAGTGCCGGGAAGGAGCAGTACTTC
abundance: few; j_gene: TRBJ2-1; d_gene: .; v_gene: TRBV12-3/TRBV12-4; CDR3aa: CASSPGGARNNEQFF; CDR3nt: TGTGCCAGCAGCCCCGGAGGGGCGCGGAACAATGAGCAGTTCTTC
abundance: .; j_gene: TRBJ1-6; d_gene: .; v_gene: TRBV6-2/TRBV6-3; CDR3aa: CASSYNLSPLHF; CDR3nt: TGTGCCAGCAGTTACAACTTATCACCCCTCCACTTT
abundance: .; j_gene: TRBJ2-5; d_gene: .; v_gene: TRBV18; CDR3aa: CASSRSGETQYF; CDR3nt: TGTGCCAGCTCGCGGTCGGGAGAGACCCAGTACTTC
abundance: few; j_gene: TRBJ1-6; d_gene: .; v_gene: TRBV7-2; CDR3aa: CASSFDSSYNSPLHF; CDR3nt: TGTGCCAGCAGCTTTGATAGCTCCTATAATTCACCCCTCCACTTT
abundance: .; j_gene: TRBJ1-1; d_gene: TRBD1; v_gene: TRBV7-8; CDR3aa: CASSPRQGLPEAFF; CDR3nt: TGTGCCAGCAGCCCCCGACAGGGTTTACCTGAAGCTTTCTTT
abundance: .; j_gene: TRBJ2-7; d_gene: .; v_gene: TRBV20-1; CDR3aa: CSAPRDYEQYF; CDR3nt: TGCAGTGCCCCCCGGGACTACGAGCAGTACTTC
abundance: .; j_gene: TRBJ1-1; d_gene: .; v_gene: TRBV6-1; CDR3aa: CASSEIRGTRHTEAFF; CDR3nt: TGTGCCAGCAGTGAAATACGGGGGACCAGACACACTGAAGCTTTCTTT
abundance: few; j_gene: TRBJ2-5; d_gene: .; v_gene: TRBV4-2; CDR3aa: CASSQDSSLNQETQYF; CDR3nt: TGTGCCAGCAGCCAAGATAGCTCTTTGAACCAAGAGACCCAGTACTTC
abundance: many; j_gene: TRBJ2-2; d_gene: .; v_gene: TRBV9; CDR3aa: CASSDVNTGELFF; CDR3nt: TGTGCCAGCAGCGATGTGAACACCGGGGAGCTGTTTTTT
abundance: .; j_gene: TRBJ1-1; d_gene: .; v_gene: TRBV4-3; CDR3aa: CASSQPILRHPTNTEAFF; CDR3nt: TGCGCCAGCAGCCAACCCATCCTTAGGCACCCTACTAACACTGAAGCTTTCTTT
abundance: few; j_gene: TRBJ2-5; d_gene: .; v_gene: TRBV20-1; CDR3aa: CSAFPRGTQYF; CDR3nt: TGCAGTGCTTTCCCCCGGGGGACCCAGTACTTC
abundance: few; j_gene: TRBJ2-5; d_gene: .; v_gene: TRBV7-6; CDR3aa: CASSLYGGRGASVETQYF; CDR3nt: TGTGCCAGCAGCTTATACGGGGGCAGGGGGGCGAGCGTGGAGACCCAGTACTTC
abundance: .; j_gene: TRBJ1-2; d_gene: TRBD1; v_gene: TRBV5-4; CDR3aa: CASSPAAGQGSDGYTF; CDR3nt: TGTGCCAGCAGTCCAGCCGCGGGACAGGGGTCGGATGGCTACACCTTC
abundance: .; j_gene: TRBJ2-2; d_gene: TRBD2; v_gene: TRBV6-5; CDR3aa: CASSYRLAGGTGELFF; CDR3nt: TGTGCCAGCAGTTACCGACTAGCGGGGGGTACCGGGGAGCTGTTTTTT
abundance: few; j_gene: TRBJ2-4; d_gene: TRBD1; v_gene: TRBV15; CDR3aa: CATSRDRSDIQYF; CDR3nt: TGTGCCACCAGCAGGGACAGGTCTGACATTCAGTACTTC
abundance: .; j_gene: TRBJ2-1; d_gene: .; v_gene: TRBV28; CDR3aa: CASRQWDGRNEQFF; CDR3nt: TGTGCCAGCAGACAATGGGACGGTAGAAATGAGCAGTTCTTC
abundance: .; j_gene: TRBJ2-3; d_gene: TRBD1; v_gene: TRBV7-2; CDR3aa: CASSWARGPTDTQYF; CDR3nt: TGTGCCAGCAGCTGGGCCAGGGGGCCGACAGATACGCAGTATTTT
abundance: .; j_gene: TRBJ1-4; d_gene: .; v_gene: TRBV10-1; CDR3aa: CASRGGDEKLFF; CDR3nt: TGCGCCAGCAGGGGCGGCGATGAAAAACTGTTTTTT
abundance: many; j_gene: TRBJ2-3; d_gene: .; v_gene: TRBV27; CDR3aa: CASSSPAGNTDTQYF; CDR3nt: TGTGCCAGCAGTTCTCCGGCGGGGAACACAGATACGCAGTATTTT
abundance: .; j_gene: TRBJ2-3; d_gene: TRBD2; v_gene: TRBV7-2; CDR3aa: CASSPQTSSDTQYF; CDR3nt: TGTGCCAGCAGCCCCCAGACTAGCTCAGATACGCAGTATTTT
abundance: many; j_gene: TRBJ2-2; d_gene: .; v_gene: TRBV7-2; CDR3aa: CASSLGQSTGELFF; CDR3nt: TGTGCCAGCAGCTTAGGGCAGTCCACCGGGGAGCTGTTTTTT
abundance: few; j_gene: TRBJ2-2; d_gene: .; v_gene: TRBV12-3/TRBV12-4; CDR3aa: CASSFGVGPKNTGELFF; CDR3nt: TGTGCCAGCAGTTTTGGAGTGGGACCGAAGAACACCGGGGAGCTGTTTTTT
abundance: many; j_gene: TRBJ2-5; d_gene: .; v_gene: TRBV6-2/TRBV6-3; CDR3aa: CASSPTDETQYF; CDR3nt: TGTGCCAGCAGTCCAACGGATGAGACCCAGTACTTC
abundance: .; j_gene: TRBJ2-7; d_gene: TRBD1; v_gene: TRBV6-5; CDR3aa: CASSNGLDRGSYEQYF; CDR3nt: TGTGCCAGCAGCAACGGACTTGACAGGGGATCCTACGAGCAGTACTTC
abundance: many; j_gene: TRBJ2-2; d_gene: .; v_gene: TRBV5-1; CDR3aa: CASSLVGFGELFF; CDR3nt: TGCGCCAGCAGCTTGGTGGGATTCGGGGAGCTGTTTTTT
abundance: .; j_gene: TRBJ1-2; d_gene: TRBD1; v_gene: TRBV4-1; CDR3aa: CASSHAWDREGYGYTF; CDR3nt: TGCGCCAGCAGCCACGCCTGGGACAGGGAGGGATATGGCTACACCTTC
abundance: few; j_gene: TRBJ2-3; d_gene: TRBD2; v_gene: TRBV15; CDR3aa: CATSRDHSSGGSSTDTQYF; CDR3nt: TGTGCCACCAGCAGAGATCATTCTAGCGGGGGCTCTAGCACAGATACGCAGTATTTT
abundance: few; j_gene: TRBJ1-1; d_gene: .; v_gene: TRBV7-9; CDR3aa: CASSLSGDMNTEAFF; CDR3nt: TGTGCCAGCAGCTTAAGCGGGGACATGAACACTGAAGCTTTCTTT